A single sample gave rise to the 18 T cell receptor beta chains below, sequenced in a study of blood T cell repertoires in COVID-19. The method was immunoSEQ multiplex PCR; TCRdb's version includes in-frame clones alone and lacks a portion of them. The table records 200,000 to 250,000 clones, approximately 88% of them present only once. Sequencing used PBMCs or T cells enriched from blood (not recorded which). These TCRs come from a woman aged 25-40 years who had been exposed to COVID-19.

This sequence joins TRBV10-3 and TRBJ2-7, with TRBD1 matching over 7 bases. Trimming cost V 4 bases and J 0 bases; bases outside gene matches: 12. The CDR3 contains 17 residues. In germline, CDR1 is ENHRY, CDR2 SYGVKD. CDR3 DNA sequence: TGTGCCATCAGTGCCCCCATACAGGGGATGAGCTCCTACGAGCAGTACTTC. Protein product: CAISAPIQGMSSYEQYF.

CDR3 sequence reads: CASSLPTGRVRNTEAFF. The CDR3 region has the DNA TGCGCCAGCAGCTTGCCCACCGGCCGGGTTCGGAACACTGAAGCTTTCTTT. The V and J genes are TRBV5-1 and TRBJ1-1; D gene uncertain. The CDR3 is made up of 17 amino acids. Trimming cost V 1 base and J 1 base, with 17 bases left between them. Germline V CDR1 and CDR2: SGHRS, YFSETQ.

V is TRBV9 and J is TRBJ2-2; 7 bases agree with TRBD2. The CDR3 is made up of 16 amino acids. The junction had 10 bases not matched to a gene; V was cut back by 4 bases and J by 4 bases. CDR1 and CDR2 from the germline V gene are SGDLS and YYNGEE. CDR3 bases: TGTGCCAGCAGCCTCACGAGCGGGACGGTCACCGGGGAGCTGTTTTTT. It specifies CASSLTSGTVTGELFF.

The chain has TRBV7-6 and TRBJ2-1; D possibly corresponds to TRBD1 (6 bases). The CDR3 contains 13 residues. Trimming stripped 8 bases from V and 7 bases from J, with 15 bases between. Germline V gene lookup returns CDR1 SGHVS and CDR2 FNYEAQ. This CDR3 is CASRTGSSNEQFF. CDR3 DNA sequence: TGTGCCAGCCGAACAGGGTCTAGTAATGAGCAGTTCTTC.

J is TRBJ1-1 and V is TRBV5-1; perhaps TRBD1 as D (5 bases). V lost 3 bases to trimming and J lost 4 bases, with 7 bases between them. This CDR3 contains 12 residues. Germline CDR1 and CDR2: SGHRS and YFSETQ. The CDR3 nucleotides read TGCGCCAGCAGCTCGGGGGTCACTGAAGCTTTCTTT. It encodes CASSSGVTEAFF.

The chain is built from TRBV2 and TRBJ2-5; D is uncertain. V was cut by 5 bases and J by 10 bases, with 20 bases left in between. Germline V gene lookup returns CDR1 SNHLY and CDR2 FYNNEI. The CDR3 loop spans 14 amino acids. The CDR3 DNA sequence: TGTGCCAGCAGTTTCGCGGCAGCCGAATTTGGCCAGTACTTC. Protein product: CASSFAAAEFGQYF.

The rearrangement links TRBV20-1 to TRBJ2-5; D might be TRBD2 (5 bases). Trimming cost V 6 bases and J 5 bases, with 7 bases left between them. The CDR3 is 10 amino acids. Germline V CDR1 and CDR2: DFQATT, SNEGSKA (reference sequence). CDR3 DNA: TGCAGTGCGGGAGAGGAGACCCAGTACTTC. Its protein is CSAGEETQYF.

The CDR3 DNA is TGCGCCAGCAGCTCTGGAGGGACAGCTAGCACAGATACGCAGTATTTT. Its protein product is CASSSGGTASTDTQYF. The chain joins TRBV5-1 to TRBJ2-3; TRBD1 might be the D (7 bases). CDR1 SGHRS and CDR2 YFSETQ come from the germline V gene. V lost 3 bases, J lost 0 bases, and 14 bases lay in between. The CDR3 covers 16 residues.

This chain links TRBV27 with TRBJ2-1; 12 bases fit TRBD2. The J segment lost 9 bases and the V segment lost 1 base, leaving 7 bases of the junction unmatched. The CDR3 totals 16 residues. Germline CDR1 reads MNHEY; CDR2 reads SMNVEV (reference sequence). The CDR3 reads CASSLFGLAGRVEQFF. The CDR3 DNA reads TGTGCCAGCAGTTTATTTGGACTAGCGGGAAGAGTTGAGCAGTTCTTC.

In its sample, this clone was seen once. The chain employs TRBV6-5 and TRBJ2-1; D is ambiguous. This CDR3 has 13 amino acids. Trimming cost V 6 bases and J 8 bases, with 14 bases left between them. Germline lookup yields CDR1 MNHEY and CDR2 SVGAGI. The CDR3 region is CASSRGWVHEQFF. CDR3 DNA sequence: TGTGCCAGCAGCCGCGGCTGGGTCCATGAGCAGTTCTTC.

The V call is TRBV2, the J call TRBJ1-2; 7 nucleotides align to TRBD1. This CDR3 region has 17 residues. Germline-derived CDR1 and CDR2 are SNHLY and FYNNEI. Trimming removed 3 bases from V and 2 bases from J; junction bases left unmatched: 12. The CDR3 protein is CASSDSGRRGLNYGYTF. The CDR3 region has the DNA TGTGCCAGCAGTGATTCAGGAAGGAGGGGGCTCAACTATGGCTACACCTTC.

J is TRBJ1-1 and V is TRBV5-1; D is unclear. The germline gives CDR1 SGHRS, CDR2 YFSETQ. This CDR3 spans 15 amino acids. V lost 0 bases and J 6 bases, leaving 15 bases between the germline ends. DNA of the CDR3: TGCGCCAGCAGCTTGGATCCCCGACGACGGGCTGAAGCTTTCTTT. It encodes CASSLDPRRRAEAFF.

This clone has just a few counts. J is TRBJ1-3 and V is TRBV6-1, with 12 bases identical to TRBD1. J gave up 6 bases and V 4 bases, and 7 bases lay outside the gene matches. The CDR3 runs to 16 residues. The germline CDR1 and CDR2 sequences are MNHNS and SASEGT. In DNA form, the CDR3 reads TGTGCCAGCAGTGCCAGGGACAGGGGGCTTGAAAACACCATATATTTT. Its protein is CASSARDRGLENTIYF.

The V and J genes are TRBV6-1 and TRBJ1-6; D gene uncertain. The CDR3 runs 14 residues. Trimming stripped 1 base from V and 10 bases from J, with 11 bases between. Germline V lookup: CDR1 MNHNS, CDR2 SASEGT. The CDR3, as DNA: TGTGCCAGCAGTGAAGTATATCGGGGATCACCCCTCCACTTT. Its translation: CASSEVYRGSPLHF.

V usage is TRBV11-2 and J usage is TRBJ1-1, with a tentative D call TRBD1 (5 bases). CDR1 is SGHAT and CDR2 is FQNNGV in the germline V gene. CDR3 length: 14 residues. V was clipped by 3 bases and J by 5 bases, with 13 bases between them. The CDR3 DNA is TGTGCCAGCAGCTTGGGGGGAATGAGGACTGAAGCTTTCTTT. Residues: CASSLGGMRTEAFF.

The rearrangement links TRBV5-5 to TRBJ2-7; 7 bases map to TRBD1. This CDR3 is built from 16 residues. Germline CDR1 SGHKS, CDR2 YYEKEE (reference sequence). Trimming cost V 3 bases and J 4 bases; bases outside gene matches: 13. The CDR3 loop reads CASSSPTGPLFYEQYF. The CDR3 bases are TGTGCCAGCAGCTCACCGACAGGGCCCTTGTTTTACGAGCAGTACTTC. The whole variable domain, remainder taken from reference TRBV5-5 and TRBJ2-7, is DAGVTQSPTHLIKTRGQQVTLRCSPISGHKSVSWYQQVLGQGPQFIFQYYEKEERGRGNFPDRFSARQFPNYSSELNVNALLLGDSALYLCASSSPTGPLFYEQYFGPGTRLTVT.

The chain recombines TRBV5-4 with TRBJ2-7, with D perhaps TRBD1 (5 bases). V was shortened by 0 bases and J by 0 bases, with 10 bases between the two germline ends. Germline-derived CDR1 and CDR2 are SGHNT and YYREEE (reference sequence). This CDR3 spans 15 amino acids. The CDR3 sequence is CASSLVGASSYEQYF. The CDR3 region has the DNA TGTGCCAGCAGCTTGGTAGGGGCGAGCTCCTACGAGCAGTACTTC.

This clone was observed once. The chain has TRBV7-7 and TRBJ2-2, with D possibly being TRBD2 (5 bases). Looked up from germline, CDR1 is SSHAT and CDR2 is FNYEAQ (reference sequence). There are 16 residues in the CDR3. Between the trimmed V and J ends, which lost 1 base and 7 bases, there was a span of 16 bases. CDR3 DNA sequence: TGTGCCAGCAGCTTAGAAGCCTCGGGATTGGGCGGGGAGCTGTTTTTT. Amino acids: CASSLEASGLGGELFF.